The entry below gives a single TCR beta chain sequence along with its context. This clonotype came up a few times. What this receptor recognizes is not known. Base-call qualities are not available, and no considerably larger clone is one nucleotide away. Per the publication, the treatment or condition label means: allogeneic hematopoietic cell transplantation with graft depleted of TCRalphabeta T cells and CD19 B cells. TCRalphabeta/CD19-depleted allogeneic hematopoietic cell grafts were given to the transplant recipients, all of whom were children. The CDR3 contains 15 residues, cysteine and phenylalanine counted. Just the 45-base CDR3 DNA is kept, in frame starting at base 1. V is reduced by 0 bases and J by 0 bases, leaving a spacing of 7 bases between them. CDR1 LGHDT and CDR2 YNNKEL were looked up in the germline V gene (reference sequence). This sample stems from a study of T-cell reconstitution after alpha-beta-depleted transplantation in children (TCRdb year 2016). Study-wide context: Using TCR repertoire profiling, the study followed T-cell immune reconstitution in a quantitative way in children after TCRalphabeta/CD19-depleted allogeneic hematopoietic cell transplantation. Study-wide conclusions, independent of this receptor: About two months after transplant, the apparently early recovery of alphabetaT-cell counts reportedly depended on just several hundred clones that had expanded rapidly and came from non-depleted graft cells. In some patients, the high TCRbeta diversity seen at day 60 was put down to recipient T cells and intrathymic progenitors that had survived conditioning. Over subsequent months, a decline in hyperexpanded clone frequencies was noted, and after one year, T-cell counts and TCRbeta diversity were mostly ascribed to newly produced T cells.

The library was made by PCR. Data came from an Illumina HiSeq 2500. Molecular barcoding was employed in the preparation of TCR libraries, with unique molecular identifiers being used to normalize TCRbeta repertoire quantification. The public sequencing data were trimmed at Q25 with fastp and processed into clonotypes with MiXCR by TCRdb, which kept only in-frame beta chains. Rows merge per CDR3 protein into single entries with the most common DNA and genes. This sample has tens of thousands of distinct CDR3 sequences in its table, and 14% of those were observed once. In total, the top ten clones hold around 26% of the sample.

This chain joins TRBV3-1 to TRBJ2-3, and perhaps TRBD1 as D gene, on 5 matching bases. The sample was PBMCs, mostly from graft donor cells, taken 180 days after TCRalphabeta/CD19-depleted stem cell transplant. This TCR was sampled from a male patient under 10 years old who had a stem cell transplant for acute lymphoblastic leukemia, so the T cells may come from the graft donor. The CDR3 protein: CASSQDQGSTDTQYF. The nucleotide sequence is TGTGCCAGCAGCCAAGATCAGGGTAGCACAGATACGCAGTATTTT.